One and the same sample provided the 13 T cell receptor beta chains below, sequenced in a study of T cell responses to AZD1222 COVID-19 vaccine. The table came from immunoSEQ multiplex PCR; TCRdb's copy has only in-frame clones and leaves some out. The sample carries nearly 90,000 clones, roughly 88% recorded once. The sample here was peripheral blood, taken on day 0 of AZD1222 vaccination. These receptors were collected from an adult in good health.

The rearrangement uses TRBV5-1 and TRBJ2-5; D possibly matches TRBD1 or TRBD2 (6 bases each). CDR3 length: 14 residues. Trimming took off 4 bases at V and 2 bases at J, with 12 bases between the two ends. Germline lookup yields CDR1 SGHRS and CDR2 YFSETQ. CDR3 in DNA: TGCGCCAGCAGCGACGGGGGCAGGCAAGAGACCCAGTACTTC. The encoded protein is CASSDGGRQETQYF.

The chain joins TRBV9 to TRBJ1-1, with 12 positions matching TRBD1. The CDR3 runs to 16 residues. V lost 2 bases and J lost 7; bases outside the gene matches: 9. CDR1 is SGDLS, CDR2 YYNGEE, per germline. The CDR3 DNA is TGTGCCAGCAGCGTGGGACAGGGGGCGAACAAGGATGAAGCTTTCTTT. Translated: CASSVGQGANKDEAFF. The full variable domain, in which reference TRBV9 and TRBJ1-1 provide the parts outside the CDR3, is DSGVTQTPKHLITATGQRVTLRCSPRSGDLSVYWYQQSLDQGLQFLIQYYNGEERAKGNILERFSAQQFPDLHSELNLSSLELGDSALYFCASSVGQGANKDEAFFGQGTRLTVV.

The V call is TRBV12-5, the J call TRBJ2-3; no clear D. The V end was cut by 6 bases, the J end by 0 bases, with 7 bases between. The germline V gene encodes CDR1 LGHNT and CDR2 FRNRAP. The CDR3 spans 13 residues. The DNA of the CDR3 is TGTGCTAGTGGCGACGGTAGCACAGATACGCAGTATTTT. This translates into CASGDGSTDTQYF. The full variable domain, rest sourced from reference TRBV12-5 and TRBJ2-3, is DARVTQTPRHKVTEMGQEVTMRCQPILGHNTVFWYRQTMMQGLELLAYFRNRAPLDDSGMPKDRFSAEMPDATLATLKIQPSEPRDSAVYFCASGDGSTDTQYFGPGTRLTVL.

This rearrangement joins TRBV27 to TRBJ2-7; the D is unclear. Trimming pared 2 bases from V and 3 bases from J, leaving 2 bases between. The germline V gene encodes CDR1 MNHEY and CDR2 SMNVEV (reference sequence). The CDR3 is made up of 11 amino acids. The CDR3 loop is CASSLGYEQYF. For the CDR3, the DNA is TGTGCCAGCAGTTTAGGCTACGAGCAGTACTTC.

The chain joins TRBV14 to TRBJ2-1; 9 bases align to TRBD2. Trimming took 6 bases from V and 5 from J; bases not matched to a gene: 11. Germline-derived CDR1 and CDR2 are SGHDN and FVKESK. The CDR3 consists of 16 residues. The CDR3: CASRPRSLAGNNEQFF. For the CDR3, the DNA is TGTGCCAGCAGACCAAGGTCTCTAGCGGGAAACAATGAGCAGTTCTTC.

The chain is built from TRBV27 and TRBJ2-2, with 11 bases fitting TRBD2. The CDR3 has 15 amino acids. CDR1 is MNHEY, CDR2 SMNVEV, per germline (reference sequence). The trim removed 8 bases at V and 6 bases at J, leaving 8 bases unmatched. Written as DNA, the CDR3 is TGTGCCAGCGCAACTAGCGGGAGCCCCCCCGGGGAGCTGTTTTTT. Amino acids: CASATSGSPPGELFF.

The gene calls are TRBV6-2 or TRBV6-3 and TRBJ2-7, with D possibly being TRBD1 (6 bases). The CDR3 covers 15 residues. Germline CDR1 is MNHEY and CDR2 is SVGEGT. Trimming shortened V by 4 bases and J by 3 bases, and 16 bases separated the two germline ends. Here the CDR3 reads CASSFPGASVYEQYF. DNA of the CDR3: TGTGCCAGCAGTTTCCCAGGGGCATCCGTCTACGAGCAGTACTTC.

The chain links TRBV19 to TRBJ2-5; D unresolved. This CDR3 is 15 amino acids long. V was pared by 1 base and J by 1 base, with 10 bases between. Germline-derived CDR1 and CDR2 are LNHDA and SQIVND (reference sequence). CDR3 DNA: TGTGCCAGTAGTATAGCGGCCAACCTCCAAGAGACCCAGTACTTC. Protein sequence: CASSIAANLQETQYF.

This clone was recorded once. V is TRBV7-3 and J is TRBJ2-2; 10 positions agree with TRBD1. This CDR3 has 15 residues. Trimming at V came to 5 bases and at J to 7 bases, leaving 7 bases not matched to a gene. CDR1 and CDR2 (germline): SGHTA, FQGTGA. The DNA for the CDR3 is TGTGCCAGCAGCCCCTCCGGGACAGGGGACGGGGAGCTGTTTTTT. Translated: CASSPSGTGDGELFF.

V usage is TRBV5-6 and J usage is TRBJ1-4; D ambiguous. Deletions cut 4 bases from V and 6 bases from J, with 4 bases between. The CDR3 extends over 11 amino acids. Germline lookup yields CDR1 SGHDT and CDR2 YYEEEE. CDR3 in DNA: TGTGCCAGCAGCCACGATGAAAAACTGTTTTTT. Protein: CASSHDEKLFF.

The rearrangement joins TRBV2 to TRBJ2-7; 9 bases are shared with TRBD1. After removal of 3 bases from V and 2 bases from J, the junction contained 2 bases not matched to a gene. Per the germline V gene, CDR1 is SNHLY and CDR2 is FYNNEI. The CDR3 is made up of 14 amino acids. CDR3 nucleotides: TGTGCCAGCAGTGAGAGGGACAGGGCCTACGAGCAGTACTTC. Translated: CASSERDRAYEQYF.

This rearrangement joins TRBV19 to TRBJ2-6; D is unresolved. Deletions cut 5 bases from V and 0 bases from J, with 5 bases between. The CDR3 consists of 14 residues. Germline CDR1 and CDR2: LNHDA and SQIVND (reference sequence). CDR3 coding DNA: TGTGCCAGTAGTTTGAACTCTGGGGCCAACGTCCTGACTTTC. This codes for CASSLNSGANVLTF.

The rearrangement uses TRBV11-2 and TRBJ2-3, with 7 positions matching TRBD2. Trimming cost V 7 bases and J 7 bases; bases outside gene matches: 20. Germline V gene sequence: CDR1 SGHAT, CDR2 FQNNGV. The CDR3 is 17 amino acids. Here the CDR3 DNA reads TGTGCCAGCACCGCCCTCCGGGGGAGGGTCCGGGGGAATACGCAGTATTTT. Amino acids: CASTALRGRVRGNTQYF. The full variable domain, in which reference TRBV11-2 and TRBJ2-3 provide the parts outside the CDR3, is EAGVAQSPRYKIIEKRQSVAFWCNPISGHATLYWYQQILGQGPKLLIQFQNNGVVDDSQLPKDRFSAERLKGVDSTLKIQPAKLEDSAVYLCASTALRGRVRGNTQYFGPGTRLTVL.